This is a list of T cell receptor beta chains from one sample in a study of TIL therapy for anti-PD-1-resistant metastatic lung cancer. Clones were sequenced by immunoSEQ multiplex PCR, and TCRdb holds only the in-frame ones, with some missing. The sample has 9,500 to 15,000 clones, roughly 60% seen once. The sample here was tumor tissue, taken at baseline. All receptors derive from a person between 30 and 80 years old with non-small cell lung cancer. The CDR3 runs from the conserved cysteine through the conserved F or W. Each record gives: D gene, J gene, V gene, clone size, CDR3 protein, CDR3 DNA. The D gene is left open where the match is weak. Clone size is stated in some rows and not others, as once, few, many or a class when expanded.

.,TRBJ2-2,TRBV24-1,.,CATSVRGLSGELFF,TGTGCCACCAGTGTTAGGGGCCTTTCCGGGGAGCTGTTTTTT
.,TRBJ2-3,TRBV19,.,CASSGDRTNTDTQYF,TGTGCCAGTAGTGGGGACCGTACGAACACAGATACGCAGTATTTT
.,TRBJ2-5,TRBV11-2,.,CASSLDMAGQETQYF,TGTGCCAGCAGCTTAGATATGGCGGGCCAAGAGACCCAGTACTTC
.,TRBJ1-2,TRBV19,.,CASSIPSGQSYGYTF,TGTGCCAGTAGTATCCCGTCCGGCCAGTCCTATGGCTACACCTTC
.,TRBJ2-6,TRBV5-5,.,CASSFLNSGANVLTF,TGTGCCAGCAGCTTTTTGAACTCTGGGGCCAACGTCCTGACTTTC
.,TRBJ1-4,TRBV30,.,CAWSVLGTNEKLFF,TGTGCCTGGAGTGTACTGGGCACTAATGAAAAACTGTTTTTT
TRBD1,TRBJ2-7,TRBV18,.,CASSRVVQGASSYEQYF,TGTGCCAGCTCCCGGGTGGTCCAGGGGGCGTCCTCCTACGAGCAGTACTTC
.,TRBJ1-1,TRBV6-5,.,CASRLRTPMNTEAFF,TGTGCCAGCAGGCTGCGGACTCCTATGAACACTGAAGCTTTCTTT
.,TRBJ2-1,TRBV2,.,CASSVPRQGGSYNEQFF,TGTGCCAGCAGCGTACCTAGACAGGGAGGCTCCTACAATGAGCAGTTCTTC
.,TRBJ2-1,TRBV6-5,once,CATKPDRSYNEQFF,TGTGCCACTAAGCCGGACAGAAGCTACAATGAGCAGTTCTTC
TRBD1,TRBJ2-2,TRBV6-5,.,CASSYGTGDTGELFF,TGTGCCAGCAGTTACGGGACAGGAGACACCGGGGAGCTGTTTTTT
.,TRBJ2-5,TRBV28,.,CASSSLVETQYF,TGTGCCAGCAGTTCCCTGGTGGAGACCCAGTACTTC
.,TRBJ1-2,TRBV5-1,.,CASSLRGLDYTF,TGCGCCAGCAGCTTAAGGGGTCTTGACTACACCTTC
.,TRBJ2-7,TRBV15,.,CATSRDTSYEQYF,TGTGCCACCAGCAGAGATACCTCCTACGAGCAGTACTTC
.,TRBJ2-7,TRBV28,.,CASSSFSYEQYF,TGTGCCAGCAGTTCCTTCTCCTACGAGCAGTACTTC
.,TRBJ2-7,TRBV11-2,few,CASSTPNRAGRGYEQYF,TGTGCCAGCAGTACACCCAATCGGGCAGGGAGAGGTTACGAGCAGTACTTC
.,TRBJ1-5,TRBV4-2,once,CASSQDPQGNQPQHF,TGTGCCAGCAGCCAAGATCCACAGGGAAATCAGCCCCAGCATTTT
TRBD2,TRBJ2-1,TRBV29-1,.,CSASGTSGNNEQFF,TGCAGCGCGTCCGGGACTAGCGGAAACAATGAGCAGTTCTTC
.,TRBJ1-1,TRBV28,.,CASSKRGLEAFF,TGTGCCAGCAGCAAGAGGGGCCTGGAAGCTTTCTTT
.,TRBJ1-1,TRBV5-1,few,CASRVDSVNTEAFF,TGCGCCAGCAGGGTCGACAGCGTGAACACTGAAGCTTTCTTT
.,TRBJ1-2,TRBV21-1,.,CASSWGADYGYTF,TGTGCCAGCAGCTGGGGCGCCGATTATGGCTACACCTTC
TRBD1,TRBJ2-1,TRBV9,few,CASSVDTTGQGSNEQFF,TGTGCCAGCAGCGTAGATACAACGGGACAGGGTTCCAATGAGCAGTTCTTC
TRBD2,TRBJ2-3,TRBV6-6,medium-sized,CASSHVGAAGEESDTQYF,TGTGCCAGCAGTCACGTAGGGGCGGCGGGAGAGGAGTCCGATACGCAGTATTTT
.,TRBJ1-5,TRBV5-6,few,CASSLAGSSNQPQHF,TGTGCCAGCAGCTTGGCTGGGAGTTCCAATCAGCCCCAGCATTTT
.,TRBJ2-7,TRBV27,few,CASSPGYEQYF,TGTGCCAGCAGTCCTGGTTACGAGCAGTACTTC
TRBD1,TRBJ2-5,TRBV16,.,CASSRGTGIGETQYF,TGTGCCAGCAGCCGTGGGACAGGGATCGGAGAGACCCAGTACTTC
TRBD2,TRBJ2-1,TRBV7-8,.,CASSWAGREGRNEQFF,TGTGCCAGCAGCTGGGCTGGCCGGGAGGGCCGCAATGAGCAGTTCTTC
TRBD2,TRBJ2-1,TRBV14,few,CASSSGTSGRAASYNEQFF,TGTGCCAGCAGCAGCGGGACTAGCGGGAGGGCCGCGTCCTACAATGAGCAGTTCTTC
.,TRBJ1-3,TRBV9,.,CASSRDSGNTIYF,TGTGCCAGCAGCAGGGATTCCGGAAACACCATATATTTT
.,TRBJ1-2,TRBV9,.,CASSAEDFYGYTF,TGTGCCAGCAGCGCCGAAGACTTCTATGGCTACACCTTC
TRBD1,TRBJ2-7,TRBV5-1,medium-sized,CASSSGTGGSYEQYF,TGCGCCAGCAGCTCTGGGACAGGGGGATCCTACGAGCAGTACTTC
.,TRBJ2-7,TRBV3-1/TRBV3-2,.,CASSQRTSLSYEQYF,TGTGCCAGCAGCCAACGGACTTCCCTGTCCTACGAGCAGTACTTC
.,TRBJ2-1,TRBV6-2/TRBV6-3,few,CASSRPGAQNNEQFF,TGTGCCAGCAGCCGCCCGGGGGCCCAAAACAATGAGCAGTTCTTC
.,TRBJ2-3,TRBV4-1,few,CASSPPSTDTQYF,TGCGCCAGCAGCCCTCCTAGCACAGATACGCAGTATTTT
.,TRBJ2-3,TRBV4-1,medium-sized,CASSRTTWIGSEGTSTDTQYF,TGCGCCAGCAGCCGAACAACCTGGATCGGTTCGGAGGGGACTAGCACAGATACGCAGTATTTT
.,TRBJ2-2,TRBV6-2/TRBV6-3,few,CASSYYSQSTGELFF,TGTGCCAGCAGTTACTACTCACAATCCACCGGGGAGCTGTTTTTT
.,TRBJ1-5,TRBV19,.,CASSEQGSNQPQHF,TGTGCCAGTAGTGAACAGGGTAGCAATCAGCCCCAGCATTTT
TRBD1,TRBJ1-1,TRBV28,.,CASSVTGGVGTEAFF,TGTGCCAGCAGTGTTACAGGGGGTGTGGGCACTGAAGCTTTCTTT
.,TRBJ2-2,TRBV4-1,.,CASSQDLRPHANTGELFF,TGCGCCAGCAGCCAAGATCTTCGACCACACGCGAACACCGGGGAGCTGTTTTTT
.,TRBJ1-2,TRBV12-3/TRBV12-4,.,CASRDAGDGYTF,TGTGCCAGCAGGGACGCAGGGGACGGCTACACCTTC
.,TRBJ1-5,TRBV6-5,.,CASTGGASNNQPQHF,TGTGCCAGCACGGGGGGGGCTAGCAACAATCAGCCCCAGCATTTT
TRBD2,TRBJ2-3,TRBV27,once,CASSSLAGTDTQYF,TGTGCCAGCAGTTCGCTAGCGGGCACAGATACGCAGTATTTT
.,TRBJ1-4,TRBV5-1,.,CASSYGGSNEKLFF,TGCGCCAGCAGCTACGGGGGGTCTAATGAAAAACTGTTTTTT
.,TRBJ2-3,TRBV6-5,.,CASSLNTDTQYF,TGTGCCAGCAGTCTTAACACAGATACGCAGTATTTT
.,TRBJ1-4,TRBV4-1,few,CASSQEEQPGEKLFF,TGCGCCAGCAGCCAAGAGGAGCAACCCGGAGAAAAACTGTTTTTT
.,TRBJ2-7,TRBV4-1,.,CASSQAFPIGGKEQYF,TGCGCCAGCAGCCAGGCCTTCCCCATCGGAGGTAAAGAGCAGTACTTC
.,TRBJ1-6,TRBV4-1,few,CASSQGNSPLHF,TGCGCCAGCAGCCAAGGAAATTCACCCCTCCACTTT
.,TRBJ1-1,TRBV7-8,few,CASSSGHPNTEAFF,TGTGCCAGCAGCTCGGGACACCCGAACACTGAAGCTTTCTTT
.,TRBJ1-3,TRBV2,.,CASRGPSGGNTIYF,TGTGCCAGCAGGGGGCCAAGTGGGGGAAACACCATATATTTT
.,TRBJ2-2,TRBV27,once,CASSLRGITGELFF,TGTGCCAGCAGTCTTCGGGGAATCACCGGGGAGCTGTTTTTT
.,TRBJ1-1,TRBV6-6,few,CASNDRRNTEAFF,TGTGCCAGCAACGACAGGAGGAACACTGAAGCTTTCTTT
.,TRBJ1-3,TRBV14,.,CASSQSRNTIYF,TGTGCCAGCAGCCAATCCAGAAACACCATATATTTT
.,TRBJ2-3,TRBV3-1/TRBV3-2,.,CASTRSPSTDTQYF,TGTGCCAGCACTCGCTCCCCTAGCACAGATACGCAGTATTTT
.,TRBJ1-1,TRBV12-3/TRBV12-4,.,CASSLPPNTEAFF,TGTGCCAGCAGTTTACCCCCTAACACTGAAGCTTTCTTT
.,TRBJ1-1,TRBV4-1,.,CASSPQLWSGPDNTEAFF,TGCGCCAGCAGCCCCCAGCTATGGTCGGGGCCGGATAACACTGAAGCTTTCTTT
.,TRBJ2-1,TRBV2,.,CASSELVEQFF,TGTGCCAGCAGTGAACTGGTAGAGCAGTTCTTC
.,TRBJ1-1,TRBV28,few,CASSWGSGLNTEAFF,TGTGCCAGCAGTTGGGGTAGTGGACTGAACACTGAAGCTTTCTTT
TRBD1,TRBJ2-1,TRBV7-2,.,CASSLIGRGSYNEQFF,TGTGCCAGCAGCTTAATAGGCAGGGGGAGTTACAATGAGCAGTTCTTC
.,TRBJ2-7,TRBV6-1,.,CASSEINGPYEQYF,TGTGCCAGCAGTGAAATCAACGGACCCTACGAGCAGTACTTC